This record looks at one T cell receptor beta chain sequence and its context. Trimming removed 6 bases from V and 2 bases from J; junction bases left unmatched: 10. This CDR3 has 15 amino acids. From germline, CDR1 is SQVTM and CDR2 ANQGSEA. Authors' data handling: From reference gene primer amplification, estimates of nucleated cell counts were derived. The data were produced by immunoSEQ multiplex PCR, yet TCRdb's version contains in-frame clones alone and is incomplete. That table furnishes V, J and clone size, whereas the DNA furnished D and trimming. The sample records about 160,000 clones, 87% being singletons. This record comes from a study of blood T cell repertoires in COVID-19. Study-wide context: T cells, B-cell-depleted T cells, or PBMCs supplied cDNA or gDNA.

Sequencing was done on a sample of peripheral blood. The chain links TRBV29-1 to TRBJ2-3; 8 bases agree with TRBD2. The origin of this receptor is an older man with acute or convalescent COVID-19. CDR3 DNA: TGCAGCGTCGCAATCAGCGGGAGTGCCACAGATACGCAGTATTTT. It translates to CSVAISGSATDTQYF.